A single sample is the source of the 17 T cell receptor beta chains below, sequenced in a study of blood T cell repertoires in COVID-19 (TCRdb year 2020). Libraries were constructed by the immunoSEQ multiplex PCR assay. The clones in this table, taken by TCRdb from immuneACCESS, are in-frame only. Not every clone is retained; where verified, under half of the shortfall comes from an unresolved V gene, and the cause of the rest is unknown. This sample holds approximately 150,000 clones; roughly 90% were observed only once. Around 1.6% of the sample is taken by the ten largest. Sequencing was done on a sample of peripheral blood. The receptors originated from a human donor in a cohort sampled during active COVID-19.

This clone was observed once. The CDR3 spells CASSQQGTQGYGYTF. The CDR3 DNA sequence: TGTGCCAGCAGTCAACAGGGGACCCAAGGGTATGGCTACACCTTC. This rearrangement joins TRBV2 to TRBJ1-2; 7 bases align to TRBD1. Losses at the gene ends were 5 bases for V and 5 bases for J; bases not matched to a gene: 11. CDR1 SNHLY and CDR2 FYNNEI come from the germline V gene. This CDR3 has 15 residues.

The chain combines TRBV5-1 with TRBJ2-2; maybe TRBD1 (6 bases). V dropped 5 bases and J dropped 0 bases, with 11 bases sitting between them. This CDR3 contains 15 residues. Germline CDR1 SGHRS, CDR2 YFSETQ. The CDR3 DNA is TGCGCCAGCAGAGAGAACAGGGCGAACACCGGGGAGCTGTTTTTT. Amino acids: CASRENRANTGELFF. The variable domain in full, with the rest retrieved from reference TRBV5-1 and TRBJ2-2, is KAGVTQTPRYLIKTRGQQVTLSCSPISGHRSVSWYQQTPGQGLQFLFEYFSETQRNKGNFPGRFSGRQFSNSRSEMNVSTLELGDSALYLCASRENRANTGELFFGEGSRLTVL.

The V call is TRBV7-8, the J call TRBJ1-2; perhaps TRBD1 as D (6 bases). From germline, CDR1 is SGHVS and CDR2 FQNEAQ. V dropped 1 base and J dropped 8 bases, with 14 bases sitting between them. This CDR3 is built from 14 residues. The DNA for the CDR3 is TGTGCCAGCAGCTTAGGACAGGCCGACGGGGGCTACACCTTC. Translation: CASSLGQADGGYTF.

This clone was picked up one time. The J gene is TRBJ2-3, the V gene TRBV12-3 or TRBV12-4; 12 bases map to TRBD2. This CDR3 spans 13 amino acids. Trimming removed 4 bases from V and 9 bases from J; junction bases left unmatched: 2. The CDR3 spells CASSSLAGGTQYF. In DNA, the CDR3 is TGTGCCAGCAGTTCACTAGCGGGGGGAACGCAGTATTTT.

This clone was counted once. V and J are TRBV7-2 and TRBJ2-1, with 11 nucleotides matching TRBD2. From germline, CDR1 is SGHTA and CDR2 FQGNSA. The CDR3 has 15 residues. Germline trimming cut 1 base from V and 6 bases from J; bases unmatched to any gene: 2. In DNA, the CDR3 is TGTGCCAGCAGCTTAGTAGCGGGGGGGCTCAATGAGCAGTTCTTC. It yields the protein CASSLVAGGLNEQFF.

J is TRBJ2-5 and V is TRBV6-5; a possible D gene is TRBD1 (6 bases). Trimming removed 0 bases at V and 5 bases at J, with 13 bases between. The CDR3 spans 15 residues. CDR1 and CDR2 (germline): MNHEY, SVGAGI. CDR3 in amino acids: CASSYSFGGGETQYF. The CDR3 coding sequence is TGTGCCAGCAGTTACTCGTTTGGGGGCGGGGAGACCCAGTACTTC.

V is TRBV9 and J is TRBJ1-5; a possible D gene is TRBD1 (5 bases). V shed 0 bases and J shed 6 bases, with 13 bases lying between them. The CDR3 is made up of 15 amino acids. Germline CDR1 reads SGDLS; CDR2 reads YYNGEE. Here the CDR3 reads CASSVGEVGVQPQHF. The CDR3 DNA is TGTGCCAGCAGCGTAGGGGAGGTAGGGGTTCAGCCCCAGCATTTT.

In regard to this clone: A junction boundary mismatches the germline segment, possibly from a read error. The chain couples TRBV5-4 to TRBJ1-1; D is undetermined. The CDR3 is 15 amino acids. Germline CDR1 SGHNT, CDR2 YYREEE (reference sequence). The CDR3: CASNLGRALNTEAFF. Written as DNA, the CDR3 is TGTGCCAGCAACTTGGGGAGGGCACTGAACACTGAAGCTTTCTTT.

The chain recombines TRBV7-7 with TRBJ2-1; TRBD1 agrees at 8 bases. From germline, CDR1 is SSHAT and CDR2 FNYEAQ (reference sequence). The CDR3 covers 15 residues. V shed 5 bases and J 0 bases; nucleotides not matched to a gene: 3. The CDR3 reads CASSVGTGSYNEQFF. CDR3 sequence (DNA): TGTGCCAGCAGCGTCGGGACAGGCTCCTACAATGAGCAGTTCTTC.

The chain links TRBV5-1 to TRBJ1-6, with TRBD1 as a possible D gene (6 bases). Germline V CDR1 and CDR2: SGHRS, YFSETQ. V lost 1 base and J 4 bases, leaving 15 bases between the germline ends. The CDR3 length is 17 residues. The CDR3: CASSLHGGPTYNSPLHF. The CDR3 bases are TGCGCCAGCAGCTTGCATGGGGGCCCTACTTATAATTCACCCCTCCACTTT.

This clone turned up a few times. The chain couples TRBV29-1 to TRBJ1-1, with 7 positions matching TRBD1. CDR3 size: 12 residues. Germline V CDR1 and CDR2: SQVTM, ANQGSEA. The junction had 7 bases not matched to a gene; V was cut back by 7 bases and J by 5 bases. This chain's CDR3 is CSARQGRTEAFF. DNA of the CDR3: TGCAGCGCAAGACAGGGACGGACTGAAGCTTTCTTT.

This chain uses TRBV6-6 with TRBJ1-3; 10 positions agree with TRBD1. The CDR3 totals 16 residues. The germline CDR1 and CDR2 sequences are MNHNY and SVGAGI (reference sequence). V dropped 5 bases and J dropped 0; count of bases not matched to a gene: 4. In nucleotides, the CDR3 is TGTGCCAGCAGTAGACAGGGGGCGATCTCTGGAAACACCATATATTTT. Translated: CASSRQGAISGNTIYF.

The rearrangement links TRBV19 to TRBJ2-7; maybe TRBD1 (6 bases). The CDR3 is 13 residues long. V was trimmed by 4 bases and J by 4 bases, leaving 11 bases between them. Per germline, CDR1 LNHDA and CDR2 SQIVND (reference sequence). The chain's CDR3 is CASSKTGSYEQYF. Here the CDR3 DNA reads TGTGCCAGTAGTAAAACAGGGAGTTACGAGCAGTACTTC.

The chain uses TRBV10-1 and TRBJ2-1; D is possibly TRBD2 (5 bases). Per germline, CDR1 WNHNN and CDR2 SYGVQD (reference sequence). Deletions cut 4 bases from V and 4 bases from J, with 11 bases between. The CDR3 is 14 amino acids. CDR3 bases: TGCGCCAGCAGTGCGGCGGGCGCTTACAATGAGCAGTTCTTC. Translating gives CASSAAGAYNEQFF.

In nucleotides, the CDR3 is TGTGCCAGCAGCTTAACGTTTACTGGGGAGCTGTTTTTT. It specifies CASSLTFTGELFF. The gene calls are TRBV7-3 and TRBJ2-2; D is uncertain. Germline V gene lookup returns CDR1 SGHTA and CDR2 FQGTGA. This CDR3 comprises 13 residues. Trimming left V 0 bases short and J 8 bases short, with 7 bases between.

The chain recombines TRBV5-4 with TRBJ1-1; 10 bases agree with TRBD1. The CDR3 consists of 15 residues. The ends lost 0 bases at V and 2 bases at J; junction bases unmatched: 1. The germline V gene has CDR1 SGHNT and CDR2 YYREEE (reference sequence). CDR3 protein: CASSLGTGGNTEAFF. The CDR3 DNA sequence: TGTGCCAGCAGCTTGGGGACAGGGGGAAACACTGAAGCTTTCTTT. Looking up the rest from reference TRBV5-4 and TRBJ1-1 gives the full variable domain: ETGVTQSPTHLIKTRGQQVTLRCSSQSGHNTVSWYQQALGQGPQFIFQYYREEENGRGNFPPRFSGLQFPNYSSELNVNALELDDSALYLCASSLGTGGNTEAFFGQGTRLTVV.

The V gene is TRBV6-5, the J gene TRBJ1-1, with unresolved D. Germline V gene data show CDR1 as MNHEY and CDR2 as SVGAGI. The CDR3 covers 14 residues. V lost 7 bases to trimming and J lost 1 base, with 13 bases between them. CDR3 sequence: CASNLDIWNTEAFF. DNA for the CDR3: TGTGCCAGCAATCTTGACATCTGGAACACTGAAGCTTTCTTT.